These 7 T cell receptor beta chains were sequenced from one sample in a study of T-cell memory formation after mild COVID-19. TCRdb reprocessed the 5' RACE reads via MiXCR and lists one record per CDR3 protein. Here the sample spans about 190,000 distinct CDR3 sequences, roughly 27% being singletons. The sample was PBMCs or a T cell subset sorted from them (not recorded which). The receptors originated from an adult woman who had mild COVID-19 (a few samples of this study predate the infection). Cell type and time point are not known.

This clonotype occurred a few times. The chain links TRBV7-2 to TRBJ2-3, with 11 bases lining up with TRBD2. The J segment lost 4 bases and the V segment lost 2 bases, leaving 5 bases of the junction unmatched. Germline CDR1 reads SGHTA; CDR2 reads FQGNSA. The CDR3 has 16 residues. The CDR3 here is CASSLSLAGGADTQYF. The CDR3 DNA sequence: TGTGCCAGCAGCTTATCCCTAGCGGGAGGAGCAGATACGCAGTATTTT.

The chain links TRBV7-9 to TRBJ1-2; no definite D call. Deletions cut 5 bases from V and 3 bases from J, with 10 bases between. This CDR3 has 13 residues. Germline V gene sequence: CDR1 SEHNR, CDR2 FQNEAQ (reference sequence). CDR3 in amino acids: CASSPHGDYGYTF. CDR3 DNA sequence: TGTGCCAGCAGCCCCCACGGGGACTATGGCTACACCTTC.

This clonotype has more than one count but fewer than ten. This chain joins TRBV3-1 and TRBJ1-2, with D unclear. The CDR3 runs to 19 residues. V lost 3 bases, J lost 0 bases, and 23 bases lay in between. Looked up from germline, CDR1 is LGHDT and CDR2 is YNNKEL (reference sequence). The DNA for the CDR3 is TGTGCCAGCAGCCAGTTAGTCGGGCAAACTGCCGATCCTAACTATGGCTACACCTTC. Translating gives CASSQLVGQTADPNYGYTF.

This clonotype has more than one count but fewer than ten. The CDR3 here is CASSSGDRGRYEQYF. Here the CDR3 DNA reads TGTGCCAGCAGTTCGGGGGACAGGGGGCGATACGAGCAGTACTTC. This chain uses TRBV27 with TRBJ2-7, with 12 bases aligning to TRBD1. The junction had 5 bases not matched to a gene; V was cut back by 4 bases and J by 4 bases. CDR1 and CDR2 from the germline V gene are MNHEY and SMNVEV (reference sequence). This CDR3 is built from 15 residues.

This CDR3 reads CASSSLAGGYEQFF. As DNA, the CDR3 is TGTGCCAGCAGTTCACTAGCGGGAGGGTATGAGCAGTTCTTC. This chain joins TRBV27 and TRBJ2-1; 13 bases line up with TRBD2. The CDR3 is made up of 14 amino acids. Germline loops: CDR1 MNHEY, CDR2 SMNVEV (reference sequence). Trimming cost V 4 bases and J 8 bases; bases outside gene matches: 2.

V is TRBV20-1 and J is TRBJ2-1; 8 bases are a match to TRBD2. The germline V gene encodes CDR1 DFQATT and CDR2 SNEGSKA (reference sequence). The CDR3 has 15 residues. Germline trimming cut 3 bases from V and 1 base from J; bases unmatched to any gene: 5. Here the CDR3 DNA reads TGCAGTGCTAGTGGAGCGGGAGAGTCCTACAATGAGCAGTTCTTC. Its translation is CSASGAGESYNEQFF.

The chain carries TRBV7-8 and TRBJ2-2; 14 bases fit TRBD2. Germline V gene sequence: CDR1 SGHVS, CDR2 FQNEAQ. Germline trimming cut 1 base from V and 8 bases from J; bases unmatched to any gene: 6. The CDR3 loop spans 17 amino acids. DNA of the CDR3: TGTGCCAGCAGCTTAGACGCGGGACTAGCGGGAGAGGGGGAGCTGTTTTTT. It encodes CASSLDAGLAGEGELFF.